The T cell receptor beta chain described here comes from a study of blood T cell repertoires in COVID-19. The overall study: Sites across the United States, Italy and Spain contributed samples from acute and convalescent COVID-19.

Assay: immunoSEQ multiplex PCR; the TCRdb copy retains only in-frame clones and omits some. The data show about 370,000 clones, with more than 70% seen just once and approximately 3% held by the top ten. Patients in Seattle were enrolled during active infection, then followed longitudinally. Germline values: CDR1 LGHDT, CDR2 YNNKEL (reference sequence). V shed 5 bases, J shed 4 bases, and the junction held 8 bases outside the gene matches. The CDR3 has 16 amino acids. This chain joins TRBV3-1 (or the pseudogene TRBV3-2) and TRBJ2-2, with 9 bases matching TRBD1. This sequence originates from a woman aged 25 to 45 with COVID-19, enrolled during active disease. The source material was peripheral blood. CDR3 nucleotides: TGTGCCAGCAGCAAATACAGGGGGCGAGGCACCGGGGAGCTGTTTTTT. Translating gives CASSKYRGRGTGELFF.